The clone carrying this T cell receptor (beta chain) has a handful of counts. As yet, its antigen is unknown. The data were obtained in a study of beta chain features in type 1 diabetes. As every portion of the isolated RNA was reverse transcribed, the sequencing read expressed TCRB transcripts. Sequencing used immunoSEQ multiplex PCR; TCRdb keeps in-frame clones, though not all of them. The table includes roughly 450,000 clones, over 11% detected once. Per donor, one heparinised blood draw averaged approximately 120 mL. Study findings and constraints: Healthy donors had naive, central memory and Treg TCRB repertoires that appeared less similar than those seen among patients.

This CDR3 region has 13 residues. Germline trimming cut 4 bases from V and 1 base from J; bases unmatched to any gene: 0. Per germline, CDR1 LGHNA and CDR2 YNFKEQ. The specimen was naive CD4+ T cells from blood. The V call is TRBV4-2, the J call TRBJ1-1; 7 bases match TRBD1. This clonotype originated in a man aged 25-40 years in good health. The CDR3 nucleotides are TGTGCCAGCAGCCGACAGGGGAACACTGAAGCTTTCTTT. This translates into CASSRQGNTEAFF.